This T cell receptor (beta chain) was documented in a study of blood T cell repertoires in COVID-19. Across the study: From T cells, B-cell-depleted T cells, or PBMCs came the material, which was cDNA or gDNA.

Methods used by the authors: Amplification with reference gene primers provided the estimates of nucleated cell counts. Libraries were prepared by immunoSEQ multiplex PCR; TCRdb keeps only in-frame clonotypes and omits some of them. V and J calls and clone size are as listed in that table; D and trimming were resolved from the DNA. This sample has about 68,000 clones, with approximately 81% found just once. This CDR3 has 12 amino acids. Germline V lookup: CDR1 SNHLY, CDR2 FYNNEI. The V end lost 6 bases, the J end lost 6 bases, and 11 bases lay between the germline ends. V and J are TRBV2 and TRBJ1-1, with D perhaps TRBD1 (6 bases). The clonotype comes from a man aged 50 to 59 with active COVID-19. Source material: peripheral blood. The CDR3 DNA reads TGTGCCAGCAGGACAGGCTTCGCTGAAGCTTTCTTT. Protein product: CASRTGFAEAFF.